This T cell receptor beta chain was found in a study of T-cell memory formation after mild COVID-19. The study, taken as a whole, reports: Day 15 to 85 contracting clones showed balanced CD4/CD8; later expanders leaned CD4+. Memory cells collected pre-infection included some clones that later responded, suggesting cross-reactive memory joined.

This CDR3 contains 17 residues. Germline CDR1 SGHDN, CDR2 FVKESK. Germline trimming cut 2 bases from V and 4 bases from J; bases unmatched to any gene: 7. Constant-segment primers were used for 5'RACE, and the resulting TCR alpha and TCR beta cDNA libraries carried sample barcodes and UMIs. TCRdb itself ran the 5' RACE reads through MiXCR, one entry per CDR3 protein. The sample shows some 320,000 distinct CDR3 sequences, around a sixth of them seen only once. A remark on this clonotype: Its specificity is not known.

V is TRBV14 and J is TRBJ2-3; 12 bases fit TRBD2. This clonotype originated in a man aged 18 to 35 who had mild COVID-19 (a few samples of this study predate the infection). Cell type and time point are not known. Specimen: PBMCs or a T cell subset sorted from them (not recorded which). The CDR3 coding sequence is TGTGCCAGCAGCCAATCTAGCGGGGGGGAAGGTGCAGATACGCAGTATTTT. It codes for CASSQSSGGEGADTQYF. The variable domain in full, completed from reference TRBV14 and TRBJ2-3, reads EAGVTQFPSHSVIEKGQTVTLRCDPISGHDNLYWYRRVMGKEIKFLLHFVKESKQDESGMPNNRFLAERTGGTYSTLKVQPAELEDSGVYFCASSQSSGGEGADTQYFGPGTRLTVL.